These 16 T cell receptor beta chains were all obtained from the same sample, sequenced in a study of OX40 agonist ivuxolimab in advanced cancers. The table came from immunoSEQ multiplex PCR; TCRdb's copy has only in-frame clones and leaves some out. The sample includes tens of thousands of clones, 70% to 90% of them seen just once. The source material was CD4+ or CD8+ T cells sorted from blood, sampled in a trial of the OX40 agonist ivuxolimab. The receptors were gathered from an adult with an advanced solid tumor such as melanoma, head and neck, liver or kidney cancer.

This clone was seen once. J is TRBJ2-2 and V is TRBV2; D might be TRBD1 (5 bases). This CDR3 contains 12 residues. Germline lookup yields CDR1 SNHLY and CDR2 FYNNEI. The V end lost 8 bases, the J end lost 4 bases, and 8 bases lay between the germline ends. The CDR3 coding sequence is TGTGCCAGCCGAAGGGGCACCGGGGAGCTGTTTTTT. It is translated as CASRRGTGELFF.

The rearrangement joins TRBV7-2 to TRBJ2-5; tentatively, D is TRBD1 (5 bases). The DNA matches TRBJ2-7 better at its end, which makes the J call doubtful. Germline V gives CDR1 SGHTA, CDR2 FQGNSA. CDR3 length: 13 residues. The CDR3 sequence: CASSLVDRYEQYF. CDR3 bases: TGTGCCAGCAGCTTAGTCGACAGATACGAGCAGTACTTC.

This clone has just a few counts. The chain employs TRBV5-6 and TRBJ2-2, with 9 bases lining up with TRBD2. V lost 4 bases and J lost 8; bases outside the gene matches: 12. Germline CDR1 SGHDT, CDR2 YYEEEE. This CDR3 spans 16 amino acids. The CDR3 nucleotides read TGTGCCAGCAGCCCCAATGGCGGGAGGGCCGTGGGGGAGCTGTTTTTT. This codes for CASSPNGGRAVGELFF. Drawing the rest from reference TRBV5-6 and TRBJ2-2, the complete variable domain is DAGVTQSPTHLIKTRGQQVTLRCSPKSGHDTVSWYQQALGQGPQFIFQYYEEEERQRGNFPDRFSGHQFPNYSSELNVNALLLGDSALYLCASSPNGGRAVGELFFGEGSRLTVL.

The chain has TRBV18 and TRBJ1-5; D gene unclear. The V and J ends lost 6 bases and 0 bases respectively, with 9 bases between them. The V gene's germline CDR1 is KGHSH and CDR2 LQKENI. The CDR3 runs 14 residues. The CDR3, as DNA: TGTGCCAGCTCTTCTGAGTATAGCAATCAGCCCCAGCATTTT. Translating gives CASSSEYSNQPQHF.

The V call is TRBV5-6, the J call TRBJ1-3; D not resolved. V gave up 4 bases and J gave up 1 base, with 6 bases separating them. This CDR3 has 13 amino acids. In germline, CDR1 is SGHDT, CDR2 YYEEEE. The CDR3 sequence is CASSLGSGNTIYF. The DNA of the CDR3 is TGTGCCAGCAGCCTGGGGTCTGGAAACACCATATATTTT.

The V call is TRBV6-1, the J call TRBJ1-1; 8 bases are a match to TRBD1. The junction had 5 bases not matched to a gene; V was cut back by 6 bases and J by 5 bases. CDR3 length: 13 amino acids. Per the germline V gene, CDR1 is MNHNS and CDR2 is SASEGT. The CDR3 is CASRETGETEAFF. As DNA, the CDR3 is TGTGCCAGCAGAGAGACAGGGGAAACTGAAGCTTTCTTT.

V is TRBV14 and J is TRBJ1-6; D might be TRBD1 (5 bases). Germline CDR1 is SGHDN and CDR2 is FVKESK. CDR3 length: 18 amino acids. V was cut by 2 bases and J by 0 bases, with 14 bases left in between. In DNA form, the CDR3 reads TGTGCCAGCAGCCAATTTACAGGATATAGCTCCTATAATTCACCCCTCCACTTT. Protein product: CASSQFTGYSSYNSPLHF.

The rearrangement links TRBV7-2 to TRBJ2-7; D remains unclear. This CDR3 is 15 amino acids long. Germline CDR1 SGHTA, CDR2 FQGNSA. V was shortened by 0 bases and J by 2 bases, with 11 bases between the two germline ends. DNA of the CDR3: TGTGCCAGCAGCTTAGCGGGAACCCCGGCCTACGAGCAGTACTTC. Translation: CASSLAGTPAYEQYF.

The rearrangement joins TRBV6-1 to TRBJ1-1; D perhaps matches TRBD1 (5 bases). The CDR3 extends over 13 amino acids. The V end was cut by 5 bases, the J end by 4 bases, with 11 bases between. Germline V gene lookup returns CDR1 MNHNS and CDR2 SASEGT. The CDR3 DNA sequence: TGTGCCAGCAGTAACGGCCAGGGCACTGAAGCTTTCTTT. It translates to CASSNGQGTEAFF.

This chain joins TRBV6-5 and TRBJ1-2; D is undetermined. Trimming removed 6 bases from V and 4 bases from J, with 15 bases in between. This CDR3 spans 14 amino acids. From germline, CDR1 is MNHEY and CDR2 SVGAGI. CDR3 protein: CASRSATVSYGYTF. The CDR3 DNA follows: TGTGCCAGCAGGTCTGCGACGGTCTCCTATGGCTACACCTTC.

This chain uses TRBV19 with TRBJ1-2, with TRBD1 as a possible D gene (6 bases). This CDR3 contains 17 residues. V shed 2 bases and J shed 4 bases, with 20 bases lying between them. The germline gives CDR1 LNHDA, CDR2 SQIVND (reference sequence). The CDR3: CASSIRGAGTNLYGYTF. The CDR3 DNA is TGTGCCAGTAGTATAAGGGGAGCCGGGACAAATCTCTATGGCTACACCTTC.

V gene TRBV6-6 combines with J gene TRBJ2-7, with D unresolved. The V end was cut by 5 bases, the J end by 0 bases, with 8 bases between. Germline assignment: CDR1 MNHNY and CDR2 SVGAGI (reference sequence). The length of the CDR3 is 13 residues. CDR3 sequence (DNA): TGTGCCAGCAGTCAAATGAACTCCTACGAGCAGTACTTC. Translating gives CASSQMNSYEQYF.

This clone was seen a single time. The rearrangement uses TRBV19 and TRBJ1-6; a weak D match, TRBD1 (5 bases). Germline-derived CDR1 and CDR2 are LNHDA and SQIVND (reference sequence). The V end was cut by 1 base, the J end by 0 bases, with 10 bases between. This CDR3 has 17 residues. The CDR3 here is CASSIVSGSSYNSPLHF. In nucleotides, the CDR3 is TGTGCCAGTAGTATAGTCTCAGGGAGCTCCTATAATTCACCCCTCCACTTT.

The gene calls are TRBV6-1 and TRBJ2-7; the D gene could be TRBD1 or TRBD2 (6 bases each). The germline gives CDR1 MNHNS, CDR2 SASEGT. The CDR3 contains 13 residues. V lost 8 bases and J 6 bases, leaving 17 bases between the germline ends. CDR3 amino acids: CASVESGGGEQYF. CDR3 in DNA: TGTGCCAGCGTAGAGTCTGGAGGGGGCGAGCAGTACTTC.

The chain is built from TRBV6-6 and TRBJ2-1, with a weak D call TRBD2 (5 bases). The germline V and J ends were trimmed by 0 bases and 7 bases, with 13 bases remaining between them. Germline-derived CDR1 and CDR2 are MNHNY and SVGAGI (reference sequence). The CDR3 spans 15 residues. CDR3 in DNA: TGTGCCAGCAGTTACTCGTCGGGATTTGCGAATGAGCAGTTCTTC. This gives the protein CASSYSSGFANEQFF.

The rearrangement uses TRBV5-6 and TRBJ2-7; D might be TRBD1 (6 bases). V was pared by 4 bases and J by 2 bases, with 10 bases between. CDR3 length equals 13 residues. From germline, CDR1 is SGHDT and CDR2 YYEEEE. CDR3 DNA: TGTGCCAGCAGCCCCGGACAGACCTACGAGCAGTACTTC. It codes for CASSPGQTYEQYF. Drawing the rest from reference TRBV5-6 and TRBJ2-7, the complete variable domain is DAGVTQSPTHLIKTRGQQVTLRCSPKSGHDTVSWYQQALGQGPQFIFQYYEEEERQRGNFPDRFSGHQFPNYSSELNVNALLLGDSALYLCASSPGQTYEQYFGPGTRLTVT.